Listed below are T cell receptor beta chains from one sample, sequenced in a study of T cell changes during pregnancy in multiple sclerosis. Generated by immunoSEQ multiplex PCR, the TCRdb table keeps only in-frame clones and is missing some. The sample contains 95,000 to 100,000 clones, 80% to 95% of which appear only once. The sample in question was peripheral blood, obtained in the second trimester of pregnancy. These receptors were obtained from a female donor with multiple sclerosis, enrolled in a pregnancy study. The conserved cysteine and the conserved F or W are not part of the CDR3 here. The order of the fields is J gene, V gene, CDR3 protein.

j_gene: TRBJ2-4
v_gene: TRBV19
CDR3aa: ASSISEGLAKNIQY

j_gene: TRBJ1-2
v_gene: TRBV7-8
CDR3aa: ASSLEGAPGYGYT

j_gene: TRBJ1-4
v_gene: TRBV4-1
CDR3aa: ASTLGQGNEKLF

j_gene: TRBJ2-7
v_gene: TRBV9
CDR3aa: ASSVGEWDFYEQY

j_gene: TRBJ1-2
v_gene: TRBV27
CDR3aa: ASSLRGRSYGYT

j_gene: TRBJ2-5
v_gene: TRBV25-1
CDR3aa: ASSSTDRLQTQY

j_gene: TRBJ2-7
v_gene: TRBV27
CDR3aa: ATRTGGSYEQY

j_gene: TRBJ2-3
v_gene: TRBV5-5
CDR3aa: ASSSGLAPWADTQY

j_gene: TRBJ1-5
v_gene: TRBV7-8
CDR3aa: ASSLKRTDSNQPQH

j_gene: TRBJ1-5
v_gene: TRBV28
CDR3aa: ASSPSTRQGRSNQPQH

j_gene: TRBJ2-3
v_gene: TRBV6-1
CDR3aa: ASSEAGLLQY

j_gene: TRBJ2-7
v_gene: TRBV5-1
CDR3aa: ASSLEPPGGITYEQY

j_gene: TRBJ2-1
v_gene: TRBV18
CDR3aa: ASSPWAGGPPEQF

j_gene: TRBJ1-1
v_gene: TRBV7-2
CDR3aa: ASSRGGGLNTEAF

j_gene: TRBJ2-1
v_gene: TRBV14
CDR3aa: ASSQGTWTGIYNEQF

j_gene: TRBJ1-5
v_gene: TRBV15
CDR3aa: ATSRDIGTGGNQPQH

j_gene: TRBJ1-5
v_gene: TRBV30
CDR3aa: AWSVLQGSNQPQH

j_gene: TRBJ2-1
v_gene: TRBV19
CDR3aa: ASSGGLVGHEQF

j_gene: TRBJ2-7
v_gene: TRBV6-5
CDR3aa: ASNPGGCEQY

j_gene: TRBJ2-2
v_gene: TRBV6-4
CDR3aa: ASSVDRTGNTGELF

j_gene: TRBJ2-7
v_gene: TRBV7-9
CDR3aa: ASSFRDSYEQY

j_gene: TRBJ2-7
v_gene: TRBV6-5
CDR3aa: ASSPGQEKY

j_gene: TRBJ2-5
v_gene: TRBV19
CDR3aa: ASSTGQGANRKETQY

j_gene: TRBJ2-3
v_gene: TRBV9
CDR3aa: ASSVVGSGGTDTQY

j_gene: TRBJ1-2
v_gene: TRBV9
CDR3aa: ASSVGFQGQTPYGYT

j_gene: TRBJ2-1
v_gene: TRBV2
CDR3aa: ASSEELAGGRF

j_gene: TRBJ2-1
v_gene: TRBV4-1
CDR3aa: ASSQRAGGEQF

j_gene: TRBJ1-1
v_gene: TRBV9
CDR3aa: ASSPHGTVTEAF

j_gene: TRBJ2-3
v_gene: TRBV7-8
CDR3aa: ASSSGPRDTQY

j_gene: TRBJ1-2
v_gene: TRBV28
CDR3aa: ASSLWDSGYT

j_gene: TRBJ2-2
v_gene: TRBV6-5
CDR3aa: ASSLPGTGDAGELF

j_gene: TRBJ2-7
v_gene: TRBV6-5
CDR3aa: ASSYSPSSPLYEQY

j_gene: TRBJ1-1
v_gene: TRBV19
CDR3aa: ASSHRGTEAF

j_gene: TRBJ2-7
v_gene: TRBV29-1
CDR3aa: SVEGTSGPSSYEQY

j_gene: TRBJ1-2
v_gene: TRBV28
CDR3aa: ASRLSSGNLGYGYT

j_gene: TRBJ1-1
v_gene: TRBV28
CDR3aa: ASASGFWNTEAF

j_gene: TRBJ2-5
v_gene: TRBV27
CDR3aa: ASSRGWGTGEETQY

j_gene: TRBJ1-1
v_gene: TRBV29-1
CDR3aa: SVGGRQRLNTEAF

j_gene: TRBJ1-1
v_gene: TRBV6-5
CDR3aa: ASSPIDGKAF

j_gene: TRBJ1-3
v_gene: TRBV28
CDR3aa: ASRPTGLGNTIY

j_gene: TRBJ2-7
v_gene: TRBV4-1
CDR3aa: ASSQEGGTYEQY

j_gene: TRBJ2-1
v_gene: TRBV9
CDR3aa: ASSVDRGLDNEQF

j_gene: TRBJ1-1
v_gene: TRBV28
CDR3aa: ASSFIRTGTSEAF

j_gene: TRBJ2-2
v_gene: TRBV4-2
CDR3aa: ASSRLAGDTGELF

j_gene: TRBJ2-5
v_gene: TRBV11-1
CDR3aa: ASSAGLTETQY

j_gene: TRBJ2-7
v_gene: TRBV19
CDR3aa: ASSLGLADSYEQY

j_gene: TRBJ2-7
v_gene: TRBV4-2
CDR3aa: ASSQDAGTGKYEQY

j_gene: TRBJ2-3
v_gene: TRBV28
CDR3aa: ASSRTGFKKTDTQY

j_gene: TRBJ2-1
v_gene: TRBV5-1
CDR3aa: ASRTTGSSYNEQF

j_gene: TRBJ1-1
v_gene: TRBV7-9
CDR3aa: ASSLQLLAF

j_gene: TRBJ2-3
v_gene: TRBV23-1
CDR3aa: ASRQSGKVTDTQY

j_gene: TRBJ2-5
v_gene: TRBV11-3
CDR3aa: ASSLDGSQETQY

j_gene: TRBJ2-3
v_gene: TRBV2
CDR3aa: ASSDHGTSGSVDTQY

j_gene: TRBJ2-2
v_gene: TRBV18
CDR3aa: ASSPLRDTGELF

j_gene: TRBJ1-4
v_gene: TRBV6-5
CDR3aa: ASSPRTGVGKLF